This T cell receptor beta chain was recovered during a study of OX40 agonist ivuxolimab in advanced cancers. Background on the study: Hepatocellular carcinoma, melanoma, renal cell or head and neck cancer was diagnosed in the dose-escalation patients. Those enrolled were 82.7% male, with a mean age of about 60 years and ages from roughly 20 to 85.

Per germline, CDR1 SEHNR and CDR2 FQNEAQ (reference sequence). The CDR3 sequence is 13 residues long. V lost 2 bases and J lost 9, with 10 bases in between. General study findings and limits: CD4+ and CD8+ blood T cells expanded clonally by week 6 at 0.1 to 3.0 mg/kg.

Relative to its sample, this clone is medium-sized. Its antigen is currently unknown. The table came from immunoSEQ multiplex PCR; TCRdb's copy has only in-frame clones and leaves some out. The data hold over 50,000 clones, with roughly 90% observed a single time. The sequences come from CD4+ or CD8+ T cells sorted from blood, collected in a trial of the OX40 agonist ivuxolimab. This receptor was identified in an adult with an advanced solid tumor such as melanoma, head and neck, liver or kidney cancer. This chain joins TRBV7-9 and TRBJ2-2; tentatively, D is TRBD2 (6 bases). The CDR3 sequence is CASSLPEGRELFF. CDR3 nucleotides: TGTGCCAGCAGCTTACCGGAGGGAAGGGAGCTGTTTTTT.